The rows below give T cell receptor beta chains drawn from one sample of a study of technical replicates of blood from several donors. This table comes from immunoSEQ multiplex PCR, and its TCRdb copy is limited to in-frame clones, with some not included. The data hold just over 70,000 clones, with approximately 93% observed a single time. Sequencing input: T cells isolated from PBMCs. These receptors all stem from a human donor in good health. Each CDR3 is given with its conserved first and last residue. The D gene is left open where the match is weak. Some rows mark clone size as missing; the rest say once, few, many or name a class of expanded clone.

v_call: TRBV19
d_call: -
j_call: TRBJ1-2
clone_size: -
cdr3_aa: CASTQQGPPFASGYTF
cdr3_nt: TGTGCCAGTACCCAACAGGGTCCCCCTTTTGCCTCCGGCTACACCTTC

v_call: TRBV19
d_call: -
j_call: TRBJ2-1
clone_size: -
cdr3_aa: CASRSEGPYNEQFF
cdr3_nt: TGTGCCAGTAGGTCGGAGGGGCCCTACAATGAGCAGTTCTTC

v_call: TRBV18
d_call: -
j_call: TRBJ1-4
clone_size: -
cdr3_aa: CASSTAGDQSEKLFF
cdr3_nt: TGTGCCAGCTCAACGGCAGGGGACCAGAGTGAAAAACTGTTTTTT

v_call: TRBV11-3
d_call: TRBD1
j_call: TRBJ2-5
clone_size: -
cdr3_aa: CASSRDREETQYF
cdr3_nt: TGTGCCAGCAGCCGAGACAGGGAAGAGACCCAGTACTTC

v_call: TRBV6-1
d_call: -
j_call: TRBJ1-2
clone_size: -
cdr3_aa: CASSAPLNYGYTF
cdr3_nt: TGTGCCAGCAGCGCCCCACTCAACTATGGCTACACCTTC

v_call: TRBV6-4
d_call: -
j_call: TRBJ1-5
clone_size: -
cdr3_aa: CASSEARGAGQPQHF
cdr3_nt: TGTGCCAGCAGTGAGGCGAGGGGAGCGGGCCAGCCCCAGCATTTT

v_call: TRBV5-1
d_call: -
j_call: TRBJ1-1
clone_size: once
cdr3_aa: CASSSKGDRSTEAFF
cdr3_nt: TGCGCCAGCAGCTCAAAGGGGGATCGAAGCACTGAAGCTTTCTTT

v_call: TRBV11-3
d_call: -
j_call: TRBJ2-1
clone_size: -
cdr3_aa: CASSSRSDEQFF
cdr3_nt: TGTGCCAGCAGCTCCCGGAGTGATGAGCAGTTCTTC

v_call: TRBV7-3
d_call: -
j_call: TRBJ2-3
clone_size: -
cdr3_aa: CASSFEPSTDTQYF
cdr3_nt: TGTGCCAGCAGCTTCGAGCCCTCCACAGATACGCAGTATTTT

v_call: TRBV30
d_call: TRBD2
j_call: TRBJ2-7
clone_size: -
cdr3_aa: CATSPGLAYEQYF
cdr3_nt: TGTGCGACTTCTCCGGGACTAGCGTACGAGCAGTACTTC

v_call: TRBV18
d_call: TRBD1
j_call: TRBJ2-7
clone_size: -
cdr3_aa: CASSGGFGQVYEQYF
cdr3_nt: TGTGCCAGCTCAGGGGGCTTCGGACAGGTCTACGAGCAGTACTTC

v_call: TRBV10-3
d_call: -
j_call: TRBJ1-5
clone_size: -
cdr3_aa: CAISESMGPQPQHF
cdr3_nt: TGTGCCATCAGTGAGTCAATGGGGCCTCAGCCCCAGCATTTT

v_call: TRBV30
d_call: -
j_call: TRBJ1-5
clone_size: -
cdr3_aa: CAWNGRSNQPQHF
cdr3_nt: TGTGCCTGGAACGGGAGGAGCAATCAGCCCCAGCATTTT

v_call: TRBV16
d_call: -
j_call: TRBJ1-5
clone_size: -
cdr3_aa: CASSLTGIGSNQPQHF
cdr3_nt: TGTGCCAGCAGCCTCACCGGGATTGGGAGCAATCAGCCCCAGCATTTT

v_call: TRBV5-1
d_call: -
j_call: TRBJ2-1
clone_size: -
cdr3_aa: CASSYRVSSYNEQFF
cdr3_nt: TGCGCCAGCAGTTATCGGGTAAGCTCCTACAATGAGCAGTTCTTC

v_call: TRBV6-6
d_call: -
j_call: TRBJ1-2
clone_size: -
cdr3_aa: CASREAEFYGYTF
cdr3_nt: TGTGCCAGCAGGGAGGCGGAATTCTATGGCTACACCTTC

v_call: TRBV7-9
d_call: TRBD1
j_call: TRBJ2-3
clone_size: -
cdr3_aa: CASSPWTGTTDTQYF
cdr3_nt: TGTGCCAGCAGCCCATGGACAGGGACCACAGATACGCAGTATTTT

v_call: TRBV14
d_call: TRBD1
j_call: TRBJ2-7
clone_size: once
cdr3_aa: CASSQVSTGAYEQYF
cdr3_nt: TGTGCCAGCAGCCAAGTTTCGACAGGGGCCTACGAGCAGTACTTC

v_call: TRBV7-9
d_call: -
j_call: TRBJ1-5
clone_size: -
cdr3_aa: CASSLGDQPQHF
cdr3_nt: TGTGCCAGCAGCTTGGGAGATCAGCCCCAGCATTTT

v_call: TRBV27
d_call: -
j_call: TRBJ2-7
clone_size: -
cdr3_aa: CASSLWDNYEQYF
cdr3_nt: TGTGCCAGCAGTTTATGGGACAACTACGAGCAGTACTTC

v_call: TRBV9
d_call: -
j_call: TRBJ1-1
clone_size: -
cdr3_aa: CASSVEGRGTEAFF
cdr3_nt: TGTGCCAGCAGCGTAGAGGGCAGAGGGACTGAAGCTTTCTTT

v_call: TRBV6-1
d_call: -
j_call: TRBJ2-7
clone_size: -
cdr3_aa: CASSARGYEQYF
cdr3_nt: TGTGCCAGCAGTGCTCGAGGGTACGAGCAGTACTTC

v_call: TRBV7-6
d_call: -
j_call: TRBJ1-2
clone_size: -
cdr3_aa: CASSLSTEYGYTF
cdr3_nt: TGTGCCAGCAGCTTATCGACAGAATATGGCTACACCTTC

v_call: TRBV28
d_call: TRBD2
j_call: TRBJ2-7
clone_size: once
cdr3_aa: CASRTSGIPYEQYF
cdr3_nt: TGTGCCAGTCGAACTAGCGGGATACCCTACGAGCAGTACTTC

v_call: TRBV4-3
d_call: -
j_call: TRBJ2-7
clone_size: -
cdr3_aa: CASSQEVYGTYEQYF
cdr3_nt: TGCGCCAGCAGCCAAGAAGTGTACGGGACCTACGAGCAGTACTTC

v_call: TRBV7-2
d_call: -
j_call: TRBJ1-2
clone_size: -
cdr3_aa: CASSSDRMIGYTF
cdr3_nt: TGTGCCAGCAGCTCCGACAGGATGATTGGCTACACCTTC

v_call: TRBV21-1
d_call: -
j_call: TRBJ2-5
clone_size: -
cdr3_aa: CASSTWGQEETQYF
cdr3_nt: TGTGCCAGCAGCACCTGGGGACAGGAAGAGACCCAGTACTTC

v_call: TRBV19
d_call: -
j_call: TRBJ1-1
clone_size: -
cdr3_aa: CASFRGNTEAFF
cdr3_nt: TGTGCCAGTTTCAGGGGGAACACTGAAGCTTTCTTT

v_call: TRBV11-1
d_call: -
j_call: TRBJ2-7
clone_size: -
cdr3_aa: CASSARGQHYEQYF
cdr3_nt: TGTGCCAGCAGCGCCCGAGGACAGCACTACGAGCAGTACTTC

v_call: TRBV28
d_call: -
j_call: TRBJ2-1
clone_size: -
cdr3_aa: CASTVSYNEQFF
cdr3_nt: TGTGCCAGCACCGTTAGTTACAATGAGCAGTTCTTC

v_call: TRBV28
d_call: TRBD2
j_call: TRBJ2-3
clone_size: -
cdr3_aa: CASSLEGLVRTDTQYF
cdr3_nt: TGTGCCAGCAGTTTAGAAGGACTAGTCCGGACAGATACGCAGTATTTT

v_call: TRBV30
d_call: TRBD2
j_call: TRBJ2-1
clone_size: -
cdr3_aa: CAWGGTSGIGEQFF
cdr3_nt: TGTGCCTGGGGCGGGACTAGCGGGATCGGGGAGCAGTTCTTC

v_call: TRBV7-9
d_call: -
j_call: TRBJ2-5
clone_size: -
cdr3_aa: CASSLQGQETQYF
cdr3_nt: TGTGCCAGCAGTTTACAGGGACAAGAGACCCAGTACTTC

v_call: TRBV7-2
d_call: TRBD2
j_call: TRBJ2-7
clone_size: -
cdr3_aa: CASSLTWTSGRPRGEQYF
cdr3_nt: TGTGCCAGCAGCTTAACCTGGACTAGCGGGCGCCCACGCGGCGAGCAGTACTTC

v_call: TRBV2
d_call: -
j_call: TRBJ2-7
clone_size: -
cdr3_aa: CASSGDYEQYF
cdr3_nt: TGTGCCAGCAGTGGAGACTACGAGCAGTACTTC

v_call: TRBV7-2
d_call: TRBD1
j_call: TRBJ1-2
clone_size: -
cdr3_aa: CASSSGQNYGYTF
cdr3_nt: TGTGCCAGCAGTTCGGGACAGAACTATGGCTACACCTTC

v_call: TRBV27
d_call: -
j_call: TRBJ2-7
clone_size: -
cdr3_aa: CASSRSQGAYEQYF
cdr3_nt: TGTGCCAGCAGCAGGTCACAGGGAGCCTACGAGCAGTACTTC

v_call: TRBV7-8
d_call: TRBD2
j_call: TRBJ2-7
clone_size: -
cdr3_aa: CASSLTPSGAYEQYF
cdr3_nt: TGTGCCAGCAGCTTAACCCCTAGCGGAGCCTACGAGCAGTACTTC

v_call: TRBV9
d_call: TRBD2
j_call: TRBJ2-7
clone_size: -
cdr3_aa: CASSVGLAGDYEQYF
cdr3_nt: TGTGCCAGCAGCGTTGGGCTAGCGGGAGATTACGAGCAGTACTTC

v_call: TRBV19
d_call: TRBD1
j_call: TRBJ2-7
clone_size: -
cdr3_aa: CASGGTGVNEQYF
cdr3_nt: TGTGCCAGCGGGGGGACAGGGGTAAACGAGCAGTACTTC

v_call: TRBV5-6
d_call: TRBD2
j_call: TRBJ2-7
clone_size: -
cdr3_aa: CASSLPLAGPYEQYF
cdr3_nt: TGTGCCAGCAGCTTGCCACTAGCGGGCCCTTACGAGCAGTACTTC

v_call: TRBV29-1
d_call: -
j_call: TRBJ2-2
clone_size: once
cdr3_aa: CSVEAWDTSSANTGELFF
cdr3_nt: TGCAGCGTTGAAGCATGGGACACATCCAGCGCGAACACCGGGGAGCTGTTTTTT

v_call: TRBV9
d_call: -
j_call: TRBJ2-5
clone_size: -
cdr3_aa: CASSVAGFKETQYF
cdr3_nt: TGTGCCAGCAGCGTAGCAGGGTTTAAAGAGACCCAGTACTTC

v_call: TRBV14
d_call: TRBD1
j_call: TRBJ2-5
clone_size: once
cdr3_aa: CASSPLTGGIETQYF
cdr3_nt: TGTGCCAGCAGCCCCCTTACAGGGGGCATCGAGACCCAGTACTTC

v_call: TRBV5-4
d_call: TRBD1
j_call: TRBJ1-1
clone_size: -
cdr3_aa: CASSHTGTGTEAFF
cdr3_nt: TGTGCCAGCAGCCATACCGGGACAGGGACAGAAGCTTTCTTT

v_call: TRBV6-1
d_call: -
j_call: TRBJ2-3
clone_size: once
cdr3_aa: CASSERTTSTDTQYF
cdr3_nt: TGTGCCAGCAGTGAGAGGACAACGAGCACAGATACGCAGTATTTT

v_call: TRBV11-2
d_call: -
j_call: TRBJ2-3
clone_size: -
cdr3_aa: CASSLGASGRTDTQYF
cdr3_nt: TGTGCCAGCAGCTTAGGGGCCAGCGGTCGCACAGATACGCAGTATTTT

v_call: TRBV27
d_call: -
j_call: TRBJ2-3
clone_size: -
cdr3_aa: CASRPGLYGDTQYF
cdr3_nt: TGTGCCAGCAGACCAGGGTTATATGGAGATACGCAGTATTTT

v_call: TRBV18
d_call: TRBD1
j_call: TRBJ1-2
clone_size: -
cdr3_aa: CASSPTGDYGYTF
cdr3_nt: TGTGCCAGCTCACCTACAGGGGACTATGGCTACACCTTC

v_call: TRBV28
d_call: TRBD2
j_call: TRBJ2-5
clone_size: -
cdr3_aa: CASSTGTSGYQETQYF
cdr3_nt: TGTGCCAGCAGTACCGGGACTAGCGGATACCAAGAGACCCAGTACTTC

v_call: TRBV25-1
d_call: -
j_call: TRBJ2-3
clone_size: -
cdr3_aa: CASSERASGHTDTQYF
cdr3_nt: TGTGCCAGCAGTGAAAGGGCCAGCGGGCACACAGATACGCAGTATTTT

v_call: TRBV15
d_call: TRBD1
j_call: TRBJ2-7
clone_size: -
cdr3_aa: CATSRAGDSYEQYF
cdr3_nt: TGTGCCACCAGCAGAGCAGGGGACAGCTACGAGCAGTACTTC

v_call: TRBV14
d_call: -
j_call: TRBJ1-3
clone_size: -
cdr3_aa: CASSQDYGVLSGNTIYF
cdr3_nt: TGTGCCAGCAGCCAAGATTATGGAGTCCTCTCTGGAAACACCATATATTTT

v_call: TRBV11-2
d_call: TRBD1
j_call: TRBJ2-2
clone_size: -
cdr3_aa: CASSLDRWDRTNTGELFF
cdr3_nt: TGTGCCAGCAGCCTCGACCGATGGGACAGAACGAACACCGGGGAGCTGTTTTTT

v_call: TRBV29-1
d_call: TRBD1
j_call: TRBJ2-7
clone_size: -
cdr3_aa: CSVEAIGGGYEQYF
cdr3_nt: TGCAGCGTTGAAGCAATAGGGGGCGGCTACGAGCAGTACTTC